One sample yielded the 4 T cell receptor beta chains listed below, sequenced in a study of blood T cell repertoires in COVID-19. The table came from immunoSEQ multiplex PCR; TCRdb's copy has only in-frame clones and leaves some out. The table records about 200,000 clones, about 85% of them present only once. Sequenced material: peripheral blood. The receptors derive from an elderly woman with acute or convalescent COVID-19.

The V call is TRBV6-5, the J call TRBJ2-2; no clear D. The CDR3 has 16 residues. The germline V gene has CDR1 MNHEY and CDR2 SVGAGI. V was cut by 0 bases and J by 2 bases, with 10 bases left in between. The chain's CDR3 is CASSYSRLPNTGELFF. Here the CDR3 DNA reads TGTGCCAGCAGTTACTCGCGACTCCCAAACACCGGGGAGCTGTTTTTT.

The CDR3 protein is CASTGVVGQLNSPLHF. CDR3 DNA sequence: TGTGCCAGCACCGGGGTGGTAGGGCAGTTGAATTCACCCCTCCACTTT. The chain joins TRBV7-2 to TRBJ1-6; D uncertain. Trimming took off 7 bases at V and 7 bases at J, with 20 bases between the two ends. CDR3 length equals 16 residues. Germline V gene sequence: CDR1 SGHTA, CDR2 FQGNSA.

CDR3: CASSTAGTSGNEQFF. DNA for the CDR3: TGTGCCAGCAGCACGGCCGGGACTAGCGGCAATGAGCAGTTCTTC. This chain links TRBV7-3 with TRBJ2-1, with TRBD2 identical over 11 bases. The CDR3 extends over 15 amino acids. CDR1 SGHTA and CDR2 FQGTGA come from the germline V gene. V dropped 5 bases and J dropped 6; count of bases not matched to a gene: 6.

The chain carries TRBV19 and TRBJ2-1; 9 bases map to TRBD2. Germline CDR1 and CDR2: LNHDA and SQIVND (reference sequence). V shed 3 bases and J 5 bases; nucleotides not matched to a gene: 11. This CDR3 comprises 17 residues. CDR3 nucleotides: TGTGCCAGTAGTATCATTATATCGGCGGGAGGGAACAATGAGCAGTTCTTC. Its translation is CASSIIISAGGNNEQFF.